What follows are 12 T cell receptor beta chains derived from one specimen sequenced in a study of blood T cell repertoires in COVID-19 (TCRdb year 2020). Libraries were constructed by the immunoSEQ multiplex PCR assay. In its TCRdb copy, this immuneACCESS table keeps in-frame sequences only and misses some clones. Where compared with another copy, unresolved V genes explain less than half of these, and the others have no known cause. The sample table shows approximately 30,000 clones, and 76% are seen once. Together, the top ten hold about 40% of the sample. The sequencing input was peripheral blood. These receptors all come from a man aged 65-85 years with acute or convalescent COVID-19.

This clone occurred a few times. This rearrangement joins TRBV5-1 to TRBJ2-1; TRBD2 matches 8 bases. V trimming: 5 bases; J trimming: 3 bases; junction bases outside the gene matches: 7. Germline V lookup: CDR1 SGHRS, CDR2 YFSETQ. The CDR3 has 15 residues. The CDR3 DNA reads TGCGCCAGCAGTCAGAGCGGGGGAAGCTACAATGAGCAGTTCTTC. Translation gives CASSQSGGSYNEQFF.

This chain connects TRBV2 to TRBJ1-4; no firm D call. Germline V lookup: CDR1 SNHLY, CDR2 FYNNEI. V was clipped by 4 bases and J by 12 bases, with 12 bases between them. The length of the CDR3 is 12 residues. CDR3 loop: CASSGAQVELFF. The DNA for the CDR3 is TGTGCCAGCAGTGGGGCCCAGGTCGAACTGTTTTTT.

The chain recombines TRBV11-2 with TRBJ1-4, with D tentatively TRBD1 (6 bases). Germline V gene lookup returns CDR1 SGHAT and CDR2 FQNNGV. Trimming stripped 7 bases from V and 0 bases from J, with 21 bases between. This CDR3 spans 18 amino acids. In DNA, the CDR3 is TGTGCCAGCACCACTTACGGGGGGCAGGCTTCAACTAATGAAAAACTGTTTTTT. Residues: CASTTYGGQASTNEKLFF.

The chain combines TRBV30 with TRBJ1-2; 7 positions match TRBD1. The V and J ends lost 3 bases and 2 bases, in that order; junction bases with no gene match: 3. Germline CDR1 and CDR2: GTSNPN and SVGIG (reference sequence). The CDR3 runs 13 residues. Here the CDR3 DNA reads TGTGCCTGGAGGTCGGGACAGAACTATGGCTACACCTTC. This translates into CAWRSGQNYGYTF.

The gene calls are TRBV2 and TRBJ2-7; no firm D call. The V end lost 7 bases, the J end lost 4 bases, and 17 bases lay between the germline ends. The germline gives CDR1 SNHLY, CDR2 FYNNEI. The CDR3 is 14 amino acids. CDR3 amino acids: CASISIALSYEQYF. CDR3 DNA sequence: TGTGCCAGCATCTCAATAGCTCTCTCTTACGAGCAGTACTTC.

The rearrangement links TRBV12-3 or TRBV12-4 to TRBJ2-1; a possible D gene is TRBD1 (5 bases). Trimming stripped 3 bases from V and 4 bases from J, with 7 bases between. The CDR3 is 13 residues long. The CDR3 DNA reads TGTGCCAGCAGTTTTAGACAGTACAATGAGCAGTTCTTC. Amino acids: CASSFRQYNEQFF.

V and J are TRBV19 and TRBJ2-3; 11 bases line up with TRBD1. This CDR3 comprises 18 residues. V was pared by 8 bases and J by 8 bases, with 21 bases of the junction left unmatched. Looked up from germline, CDR1 is LNHDA and CDR2 is SQIVND (reference sequence). The DNA of the CDR3 is TGTGCCAGTCGCCCGCGGGCCGGGACAGGGGGTACTCAGGCTACGCAGTATTTT. Translated: CASRPRAGTGGTQATQYF.

The gene calls are TRBV5-1 and TRBJ2-5; a weak D match, TRBD1 (5 bases). The V end was cut by 3 bases, the J end by 1 base, with 13 bases between. The CDR3 spans 15 residues. Germline values: CDR1 SGHRS, CDR2 YFSETQ. This CDR3 reads CASSSVTQAQETQYF. CDR3 coding DNA: TGCGCCAGCAGCTCGGTCACACAGGCCCAAGAGACCCAGTACTTC.

The table lists this clone with a few counts. This chain links TRBV29-1 with TRBJ2-2; D remains unclear. V was clipped by 7 bases and J by 1 base, with 13 bases between them. Per the germline V gene, CDR1 is SQVTM and CDR2 is ANQGSEA. The CDR3 has 14 amino acids. The CDR3 DNA reads as TGCAGCGCTGGGCTCGACCTGAACACCGGGGAGCTGTTTTTT. Amino acid sequence: CSAGLDLNTGELFF.

The chain joins TRBV15 to TRBJ2-4; tentative D call: TRBD2 (7 bases). The germline V gene has CDR1 LNHNV and CDR2 YYDKDF (reference sequence). Trimming took 0 bases from V and 1 from J, leaving 16 bases between them. The CDR3 consists of 18 residues. The CDR3 DNA sequence: TGTGCCACCAGCAGAGACCTCGGGGGGCAGATGGCCAAAAACATTCAGTACTTC. It specifies CATSRDLGGQMAKNIQYF.

This chain connects TRBV28 to TRBJ2-3; 8 bases line up with TRBD2. V shed 10 bases, J shed 2 bases, and the junction held 17 bases outside the gene matches. CDR3 length equals 17 residues. Germline CDR1 reads MDHEN; CDR2 reads SYDVKM. As DNA, the CDR3 is TGTGCCACCTCCCTGATCCCCCAGGGACTAGTCACAGATACGCAGTATTTT. Amino acids: CATSLIPQGLVTDTQYF.

The chain joins TRBV9 to TRBJ1-1; 10 positions agree with TRBD1. The CDR3 is made up of 16 amino acids. The trim removed 2 bases at V and 7 bases at J, leaving 11 bases unmatched. From germline, CDR1 is SGDLS and CDR2 YYNGEE. The CDR3 region has the DNA TGTGCCAGCAGCGTCACTGTAGGGACAGGGGTGGTTGAAGCTTTCTTT. Translated, it gives CASSVTVGTGVVEAFF.